A single sample gave rise to the 28 T cell receptor beta chains below, sequenced in a study of technical replicates of blood from a few donors. Data came from immunoSEQ multiplex PCR; TCRdb stores just in-frame clones and leaves some out. Of more than 60,000 clones detected, around 92% appear once; the ten largest clones hold 0.35% to 0.45%. Material for sequencing was T cells isolated from PBMCs. The receptors stem from a human donor in good health.

The chain carries TRBV2 and TRBJ2-3, with 10 bases fitting TRBD2. J lost 1 base, V lost 7 bases, and 5 bases had no gene match. The CDR3 covers 15 residues. The germline CDR1 and CDR2 sequences are SNHLY and FYNNEI. CDR3 region: CASNPTSGGTDTQYF. The CDR3 nucleotides read TGTGCCAGCAACCCCACTAGCGGGGGCACAGATACGCAGTATTTT.

The gene calls are TRBV6-1 and TRBJ1-1; D perhaps matches TRBD1 (5 bases). Trimming pared 0 bases from V and 6 bases from J, leaving 8 bases between. Looked up from germline, CDR1 is MNHNS and CDR2 is SASEGT. This CDR3 has 13 amino acids. CDR3 sequence: CASSEAWGAEAFF. In DNA form, the CDR3 reads TGTGCCAGCAGTGAAGCGTGGGGGGCTGAAGCTTTCTTT.

This rearrangement joins TRBV19 to TRBJ1-2, with D perhaps matching TRBD1 (5 bases). The CDR3 runs 16 residues. Germline V gives CDR1 LNHDA, CDR2 SQIVND (reference sequence). The V end lost 6 bases, the J end lost 4 bases, and 21 bases lay between the germline ends. The CDR3 protein is CASRRIRDSRPYGYTF. CDR3 DNA: TGTGCCAGTAGGAGGATACGGGACTCCAGGCCCTATGGCTACACCTTC.

V and J are TRBV19 and TRBJ1-2; a possible D gene is TRBD1 (5 bases). V shed 9 bases and J shed 0 bases, with 20 bases lying between them. This CDR3 has 16 amino acids. Germline CDR1 reads LNHDA; CDR2 reads SQIVND (reference sequence). The CDR3 spells CASPRMRGLANYGYTF. CDR3 coding DNA: TGTGCCAGCCCTCGAATGAGGGGACTAGCTAACTATGGCTACACCTTC. Looking up the rest from reference TRBV19 and TRBJ1-2 gives the full variable domain: DGGITQSPKYLFRKEGQNVTLSCEQNLNHDAMYWYRQDPGQGLRLIYYSQIVNDFQKGDIAEGYSVSREKKESFPLTVTSAQKNPTAFYLCASPRMRGLANYGYTFGSGTRLTVV.

The chain links TRBV6-1 to TRBJ2-7; D ambiguous. Per the germline V gene, CDR1 is MNHNS and CDR2 is SASEGT. The CDR3 is made up of 15 amino acids. The germline V and J ends were trimmed by 6 bases and 0 bases, with 15 bases remaining between them. CDR3 in DNA: TGTGCCAGCAGAGTTGTGCCTACTGTCTCCTACGAGCAGTACTTC. Residues: CASRVVPTVSYEQYF.

This sequence joins TRBV5-4 and TRBJ1-1, with 8 bases fitting TRBD1. Trimming at V came to 5 bases and at J to 7 bases, leaving 13 bases not matched to a gene. The CDR3 is 15 residues long. Germline CDR1 reads SGHNT; CDR2 reads YYREEE (reference sequence). Here the CDR3 DNA reads TGTGCCAGCAGGGCTCGGACAGGGACTACCCATGAAGCTTTCTTT. It codes for CASRARTGTTHEAFF.

V is TRBV27 and J is TRBJ2-2; 10 positions match TRBD2. The germline V gene has CDR1 MNHEY and CDR2 SMNVEV (reference sequence). This CDR3 contains 17 residues. After removal of 3 bases from V and 4 bases from J, the junction contained 8 bases not matched to a gene. The CDR3: CASSFGLAGVFTGELFF. In DNA, the CDR3 is TGTGCCAGCAGTTTCGGTCTAGCGGGAGTTTTCACCGGGGAGCTGTTTTTT.

The rearrangement links TRBV23-1 to TRBJ2-1; TRBD2 might be the D (6 bases). TRBV23-1 is sorted into the ORF group, with uncertain function. Between the trimmed V and J ends, which lost 6 bases and 4 bases, there was a span of 22 bases. The CDR3 length is 17 residues. CDR3 region: CASSQEVTRDFYNEQFF. The CDR3 DNA sequence: TGCGCCAGCAGCCAAGAGGTGACCAGGGACTTTTACAATGAGCAGTTCTTC.

The J gene is TRBJ1-1, the V gene TRBV30; possibly TRBD1 for D (5 bases). V was clipped by 0 bases and J by 4 bases, with 21 bases between them. Germline-derived CDR1 and CDR2 are GTSNPN and SVGIG (reference sequence). The CDR3 spans 17 residues. The CDR3 nucleotides are TGTGCCTGGAGTGTACGTCTCGGGGGGAAGACAAGCACTGAAGCTTTCTTT. Its protein is CAWSVRLGGKTSTEAFF.

V gene TRBV18 combines with J gene TRBJ2-7; possibly TRBD2 for D (5 bases). The V gene's germline CDR1 is KGHSH and CDR2 LQKENI. The CDR3 covers 15 residues. V shed 3 bases and J shed 5 bases, with 17 bases lying between them. CDR3 sequence: CASSPPGSQRDEQYF. In DNA, the CDR3 is TGTGCCAGCTCACCTCCGGGGAGCCAGAGGGACGAGCAGTACTTC.

The rearrangement joins TRBV6-5 to TRBJ2-7; perhaps TRBD2 as D (5 bases). Germline V gives CDR1 MNHEY, CDR2 SVGAGI. Trimming took off 4 bases at V and 2 bases at J, with 15 bases between the two ends. The CDR3 sequence is 15 residues long. This CDR3 reads CASSSQWTRPYEQYF. The CDR3 coding sequence is TGTGCCAGCAGTTCTCAGTGGACTCGCCCCTACGAGCAGTACTTC.

This clone showed up just once. The genes are TRBV6-5 and TRBJ1-3; no firm D call. The CDR3 totals 14 residues. Germline lookup yields CDR1 MNHEY and CDR2 SVGAGI. Trimming removed 4 bases from V and 1 base from J, with 8 bases in between. The CDR3 coding sequence is TGTGCCAGCAGTTCCAGTGGTTCTGGAAACACCATATATTTT. Translating gives CASSSSGSGNTIYF.

The DNA for the CDR3 is TGTGCCAGCAGTTCTCCTTTTGGGACAGGGGACGGCTACACCTTC. Encoded protein: CASSSPFGTGDGYTF. The genes are TRBV28 and TRBJ1-2; TRBD1 agrees at 10 bases. The CDR3 contains 15 residues. J was trimmed by 8 bases and V by 4 bases; bases with no gene match: 10. Germline CDR1 and CDR2: MDHEN and SYDVKM.

This rearrangement joins TRBV12-1 to TRBJ1-1. TRBV12-1 is a known pseudogene. This CDR3 spans 15 amino acids. Here the CDR3 DNA reads TGTGCCAGCAGCTTTCCCCGACTGTCAGGGAAGCGGGCATCCTTT. Amino acids: CASSFPRLSGKRASF.

The J gene is TRBJ2-7, the V gene TRBV2; D is possibly TRBD2 (6 bases). The CDR3 spans 14 residues. Trimming stripped 8 bases from V and 2 bases from J, with 16 bases between. Germline values: CDR1 SNHLY, CDR2 FYNNEI. As DNA, the CDR3 is TGTGCCAGCGATAATCGACTAGGGGCCTACGAGCAGTACTTC. Translation: CASDNRLGAYEQYF. Together with reference TRBV2 and TRBJ2-7, the CDR3 gives the full variable domain: EPEVTQTPSHQVTQMGQEVILRCVPISNHLYFYWYRQILGQKVEFLVSFYNNEISEKSEIFDDQFSVERPDGSNFTLKIRSTKLEDSAMYFCASDNRLGAYEQYFGPGTRLTVT.

This clone was found a few times. The chain uses TRBV7-9 and TRBJ1-2; TRBD1 is a possible D gene (5 bases). The CDR3 covers 14 residues. The V and J ends lost 6 bases and 5 bases respectively, with 16 bases between them. Germline-derived CDR1 and CDR2 are SEHNR and FQNEAQ (reference sequence). The CDR3, as DNA: TGTGCCAGCAGTTCCGAGCAGGGAGGGTATGGCTACACCTTC. The encoded protein is CASSSEQGGYGYTF. Full variable domain (remainder filled in from reference TRBV7-9 and TRBJ1-2): DTGVSQNPRHKITKRGQNVTFRCDPISEHNRLYWYRQTLGQGPEFLTYFQNEAQLEKSRLLSDRFSAERPKGSFSTLEIQRTEQGDSAMYLCASSSEQGGYGYTFGSGTRLTVV.

This CDR3 is CASQGQGTYEQYF. CDR3 DNA sequence: TGTGCCAGCCAGGGACAGGGCACCTACGAGCAGTACTTC. The chain is built from TRBV2 and TRBJ2-7; 9 nucleotides match TRBD1. The J segment lost 2 bases and the V segment lost 8 bases, leaving 4 bases of the junction unmatched. The CDR3 has 13 residues. CDR1 and CDR2 (germline): SNHLY, FYNNEI.

This clone was seen a single time. V is TRBV29-1 and J is TRBJ2-5; 8 bases align to TRBD2. The trim removed 4 bases at V and 4 bases at J, leaving 8 bases unmatched. Germline V gene lookup returns CDR1 SQVTM and CDR2 ANQGSEA. CDR3 length: 14 amino acids. The CDR3 DNA reads as TGCAGCGTTGGAGGAGCGGGAGTTTCAGAGACCCAGTACTTC. As protein: CSVGGAGVSETQYF.

This chain links TRBV4-2 with TRBJ2-1; 9 bases map to TRBD2. Looked up from germline, CDR1 is LGHNA and CDR2 is YNFKEQ. CDR3 length: 16 amino acids. Germline trimming cut 5 bases from V and 4 bases from J; bases unmatched to any gene: 9. CDR3 loop: CASSETRAGGYNEQFF. The CDR3 nucleotides are TGTGCCAGCAGCGAAACGAGAGCGGGGGGATACAATGAGCAGTTCTTC.

This chain joins TRBV6-6 and TRBJ2-1, with 10 positions matching TRBD1. Germline values: CDR1 MNHNY, CDR2 SVGAGI (reference sequence). V shed 6 bases, J shed 8 bases, and the junction held 7 bases outside the gene matches. CDR3 length equals 14 residues. CDR3 loop: CASSETGGSDEQFF. The CDR3 DNA is TGTGCCAGCAGCGAGACAGGGGGCTCTGATGAGCAGTTCTTC.

The V and J genes are TRBV6-1 and TRBJ2-7; unclear D gene. Germline CDR1 reads MNHNS; CDR2 reads SASEGT. Deletions cut 1 base from V and 3 bases from J, with 10 bases between. This CDR3 has 14 residues. The CDR3 region is CASSEVVVIYEQYF. As DNA, the CDR3 is TGTGCCAGCAGTGAAGTGGTAGTGATCTACGAGCAGTACTTC.

This chain joins TRBV23-1 and TRBJ1-1, with D unclear. TRBV23-1 has ORF status, its function being uncertain. V lost 3 bases, J lost 10 bases, and 18 bases lay in between. CDR3 length equals 14 residues. CDR3 bases: TGCGCCAGCAGTCATATCTCAGGTCCCCGGGGAGCTTTCTTT. Amino acid sequence: CASSHISGPRGAFF.

V is TRBV5-4 and J is TRBJ2-1; 12 nucleotides line up with TRBD2. J gave up 7 bases and V 4 bases, and 9 bases lay outside the gene matches. The CDR3 is 16 residues long. The germline gives CDR1 SGHNT, CDR2 YYREEE (reference sequence). CDR3 sequence: CASSLQRTSGKNEQFF. In nucleotides, the CDR3 is TGTGCCAGCAGCCTTCAGAGGACTAGCGGGAAAAATGAGCAGTTCTTC.

The chain links TRBV6-1 to TRBJ1-2; D may be TRBD1 (5 bases). Germline V lookup: CDR1 MNHNS, CDR2 SASEGT. V was pared by 3 bases and J by 5 bases, with 10 bases between. The CDR3 is 13 amino acids. This CDR3 reads CASSDQGSYGYTF. The CDR3 nucleotides read TGTGCCAGCAGTGATCAGGGTTCGTATGGCTACACCTTC.

The rearrangement joins TRBV9 to TRBJ2-1; tentatively, D is TRBD2 (6 bases). Trimming took 2 bases from V and 3 from J, leaving 12 bases between them. Germline V gene lookup returns CDR1 SGDLS and CDR2 YYNGEE. The CDR3 has 15 residues. The CDR3 sequence: CASSVGGIGYNEQFF. The CDR3 DNA reads TGTGCCAGCAGCGTCGGCGGGATAGGCTACAATGAGCAGTTCTTC. The variable domain in full, with the rest retrieved from reference TRBV9 and TRBJ2-1, is DSGVTQTPKHLITATGQRVTLRCSPRSGDLSVYWYQQSLDQGLQFLIQYYNGEERAKGNILERFSAQQFPDLHSELNLSSLELGDSALYFCASSVGGIGYNEQFFGPGTRLTVL.

The rearrangement uses TRBV29-1 and TRBJ2-2, with 8 bases identical to TRBD1. The CDR3 length is 12 residues. Germline V gene sequence: CDR1 SQVTM, CDR2 ANQGSEA. Germline trimming cut 6 bases from V and 4 bases from J; bases unmatched to any gene: 1. The CDR3 DNA reads as TGCAGCGTGACAGGGGTCACCGGGGAGCTGTTTTTT. It is translated as CSVTGVTGELFF.

This chain connects TRBV29-1 to TRBJ1-1; D gene uncertain. With 1 base removed from V and 0 bases from J, the gap between germline ends came to 9 bases. This CDR3 region has 14 residues. Germline V gene data show CDR1 as SQVTM and CDR2 as ANQGSEA. CDR3 residues: CSVEGGTMNTEAFF. The CDR3 nucleotides are TGCAGCGTTGAAGGAGGCACCATGAACACTGAAGCTTTCTTT.

The rearrangement joins TRBV29-1 to TRBJ2-2; maybe TRBD1 (6 bases). The CDR3 is 14 residues long. V lost 4 bases and J 2 bases, leaving 11 bases between the germline ends. The germline CDR1 and CDR2 sequences are SQVTM and ANQGSEA. The CDR3 reads CSVARQDNTGELFF. The CDR3 nucleotides are TGCAGCGTTGCGCGACAGGATAACACCGGGGAGCTGTTTTTT.